This T cell receptor beta chain was documented in a study of molecular identifiers for immune sequencing clone quantification. The study's findings and limits: A single cell's spiked Jurkat TCR RNA was reportedly detectable among about a million naive cells.

V lost 1 base to trimming and J lost 7 bases, with 17 bases between them. In germline, CDR1 is SEHNR, CDR2 FQNEAQ (reference sequence). The CDR3 extends over 15 amino acids. This clonotype was found many times. Its antigen is not identified. TCRdb reprocessed the PCR reads via MiXCR and lists one record per CDR3 protein. The top ten hold roughly 1.6% of the sample, which has approximately 12,000 distinct CDR3 sequences, about 15% seen once. Material for sequencing was naive CD8+ T cells from blood, with Jurkat cell RNA spiked in. Noted subset: FACS-sorted CD8+CD4-CCR7+CD45RA+ naive T cells. The chain recombines TRBV7-9 with TRBJ2-7; D call uncertain. The clonotype comes from a human donor in good health. Some libraries in this study had Jurkat cell RNA spiked in. CDR3 loop: CASSLGRAAEEEQYF. The CDR3 nucleotides are TGTGCCAGCAGCTTAGGTCGAGCAGCTGAGGAGGAGCAGTACTTC.